The 19 T cell receptor beta chains below all came from one sample that was sequenced in a study of blood T cells in healthy people across ages. PCR was performed a second time for 7 to 11 cycles using a sample-barcoded 5' primer and a J-beta primer mix. TCRdb reanalysed the 5' RACE reads using MiXCR and keeps one entry per CDR3 protein. This table has roughly 1.7 million distinct CDR3 sequences, 30% to 40% appearing once. Input material: blood. The receptors were sampled from a woman in her twenties or thirties in good health.

The J gene is TRBJ1-5, the V gene TRBV2; tentatively, D is TRBD1 (6 bases). Trimming pared 3 bases from V and 0 bases from J, leaving 9 bases between. The CDR3 consists of 15 residues. Looked up from germline, CDR1 is SNHLY and CDR2 is FYNNEI. CDR3 in DNA: TGTGCCAGCAGTGAGCAGGGGAATAGCAATCAGCCCCAGCATTTT. This gives the protein CASSEQGNSNQPQHF.

The V and J genes are TRBV20-1 and TRBJ2-5; 7 bases match TRBD1. The trim removed 7 bases at V and 3 bases at J, leaving 11 bases unmatched. The germline gives CDR1 DFQATT, CDR2 SNEGSKA (reference sequence). This CDR3 region has 14 residues. CDR3 region: CSVPANTGEETQYF. DNA for the CDR3: TGCAGTGTTCCAGCAAATACAGGGGAAGAGACCCAGTACTTC.

This clonotype came up a few times. The V and J genes are TRBV4-2 and TRBJ2-5, with 10 bases identical to TRBD1. This CDR3 is built from 17 residues. Germline loops: CDR1 LGHNA, CDR2 YNFKEQ. Trimming at V came to 1 base and at J to 3 bases, leaving 8 bases not matched to a gene. The CDR3 sequence: CASSQARQGAPKETQYF. The CDR3, as DNA: TGTGCCAGCAGCCAAGCGCGACAGGGGGCGCCAAAAGAGACCCAGTACTTC.

V and J are TRBV9 and TRBJ2-5, with 8 bases identical to TRBD2. This CDR3 is built from 13 residues. J gave up 7 bases and V 2 bases, and 4 bases lay outside the gene matches. Germline-derived CDR1 and CDR2 are SGDLS and YYNGEE. The CDR3 DNA is TGTGCCAGCAGCGTCAATAGCGGGATGACCCAGTACTTC. This codes for CASSVNSGMTQYF.

CDR3 nucleotides: TGTGCCAGCGGACGAGGACTAGCGGGAGGAGTTAACACAGATACGCAGTATTTT. Its protein product is CASGRGLAGGVNTDTQYF. The V and J genes are TRBV27 and TRBJ2-3; 14 bases map to TRBD2. V shed 8 bases, J shed 2 bases, and the junction held 12 bases outside the gene matches. CDR1 MNHEY and CDR2 SMNVEV come from the germline V gene (reference sequence). The CDR3 is 18 amino acids.

This chain uses TRBV12-3 or TRBV12-4 with TRBJ2-3; possible D gene TRBD2, 6 bases. CDR3 length equals 16 residues. V dropped 5 bases and J dropped 4 bases, with 19 bases sitting between them. This CDR3 reads CASSLPKRATSDTQYF. Written as DNA, the CDR3 is TGTGCCAGCAGTCTCCCTAAGCGGGCCACATCAGATACGCAGTATTTT.

The chain couples TRBV4-1 to TRBJ2-5; 8 bases are a match to TRBD1. Trimming removed 4 bases from V and 5 bases from J; junction bases left unmatched: 12. This CDR3 comprises 16 residues. Germline lookup yields CDR1 MGHRA and CDR2 YSYEKL. In DNA form, the CDR3 reads TGCGCCAGCAGCCCTTTACCCAGGGGGCAAGGGGAGACCCAGTACTTC. Translated: CASSPLPRGQGETQYF.

This chain links TRBV20-1 with TRBJ1-1; no reliable D call. The CDR3 has 13 residues. The V gene's germline CDR1 is DFQATT and CDR2 SNEGSKA (reference sequence). Between the trimmed V and J ends, which lost 2 bases and 3 bases, there was a span of 10 bases. The CDR3 here is CSARWGMDTEAFF. The CDR3 DNA reads as TGCAGTGCTAGATGGGGTATGGACACTGAAGCTTTCTTT.

The chain joins TRBV6-1 to TRBJ2-4; 9 bases fit TRBD1. The germline CDR1 and CDR2 sequences are MNHNS and SASEGT. Losses at the gene ends were 5 bases for V and 1 base for J; bases not matched to a gene: 12. The CDR3 has 18 amino acids. CDR3 region: CASSLFGTGLEAKNIQYF. Here the CDR3 DNA reads TGTGCCAGCAGTCTATTTGGGACAGGGTTAGAGGCCAAAAACATTCAGTACTTC.

The chain is built from TRBV3-1 and TRBJ2-7; either TRBD1 or TRBD2 may fit D (6 bases each). The better agreement between TRBJ2-5 and the DNA end casts doubt on the J call. The CDR3 length is 14 residues. Per germline, CDR1 LGHDT and CDR2 YNNKEL (reference sequence). The CDR3 is CASSQEGGGKTQYF. The DNA of the CDR3 is TGTGCCAGCAGCCAAGAAGGAGGGGGAAAGACCCAGTACTTC.

This clonotype has a handful of counts. CDR3 in DNA: TGCGCCAGCAAACCGGGGATGAACGGTGAAGCTTTCTTT. The encoded protein is CASKPGMNGEAFF. The V call is TRBV5-1, the J call TRBJ1-1; D is uncertain. The CDR3 runs 13 residues. Trimming removed 6 bases at V and 7 bases at J, with 16 bases between. Germline lookup yields CDR1 SGHRS and CDR2 YFSETQ.

This sequence joins TRBV5-1 and TRBJ1-1; no firm D call. CDR1 is SGHRS and CDR2 is YFSETQ in the germline V gene. Trimming removed 5 bases from V and 13 bases from J, with 21 bases in between. This CDR3 spans 13 amino acids. The CDR3 sequence: CASSPGLPGTVFF. CDR3 nucleotides: TGCGCCAGCAGTCCCGGACTACCCGGTACGGTTTTCTTT.

This clonotype was detected once. The chain employs TRBV7-6 and TRBJ2-1, with D uncertain. There are 15 residues in the CDR3. V was cut by 5 bases and J by 0 bases, with 11 bases left in between. The germline V gene has CDR1 SGHVS and CDR2 FNYEAQ. CDR3 sequence: CASSHIFSSYNEQFF. The CDR3 DNA is TGTGCCAGCAGCCACATTTTTAGCTCCTACAATGAGCAGTTCTTC.

The rearrangement links TRBV15 to TRBJ2-7; 7 positions agree with TRBD1. From germline, CDR1 is LNHNV and CDR2 YYDKDF (reference sequence). This CDR3 contains 15 residues. Trimming took 1 base from V and 2 from J; bases not matched to a gene: 5. CDR3 protein: CATSRAGDSAYEQYF. DNA of the CDR3: TGTGCCACCAGCAGAGCCGGGGACAGTGCCTACGAGCAGTACTTC.

The CDR3 sequence: CASRDKRANTEAFF. The CDR3 DNA sequence: TGCGCCAGCAGGGACAAGAGAGCGAACACTGAAGCTTTCTTT. The chain links TRBV5-1 to TRBJ1-1, with D tentatively TRBD1 (5 bases). Germline CDR1 reads SGHRS; CDR2 reads YFSETQ. Trimming pared 5 bases from V and 1 base from J, leaving 12 bases between. The length of the CDR3 is 14 residues.

The gene calls are TRBV5-1 and TRBJ2-3; D may be TRBD1 or TRBD2 (6 bases each). The CDR3 runs 14 residues. Germline CDR1 SGHRS, CDR2 YFSETQ. V shed 4 bases and J shed 4 bases, with 13 bases lying between them. CDR3 DNA: TGCGCCAGCAGCACCATCGGGGGCGCAGATACGCAGTATTTT. Residues: CASSTIGGADTQYF.

This clonotype was recorded a few times. J is TRBJ2-1 and V is TRBV7-2, with 11 bases that match TRBD2. The CDR3 length is 15 residues. Trimming removed 3 bases from V and 10 bases from J; junction bases left unmatched: 8. The V gene's germline CDR1 is SGHTA and CDR2 FQGNSA. The CDR3: CASSFGSGGAWEQFF. The CDR3 bases are TGTGCCAGCAGCTTCGGTAGCGGGGGGGCTTGGGAGCAGTTCTTC.

The chain links TRBV4-2 to TRBJ2-2, with 10 bases matching TRBD2. This CDR3 is built from 16 residues. Unmatched junction bases numbered 2, after V lost 1 base and J lost 3 bases. Germline V CDR1 and CDR2: LGHNA, YNFKEQ. The CDR3: CASSQGLAGDTGELFF. The CDR3 bases are TGTGCCAGCAGCCAAGGGCTAGCGGGGGACACCGGGGAGCTGTTTTTT.

This clonotype has only a few counts. The genes are TRBV7-3 and TRBJ2-1; D is ambiguous. Per the germline V gene, CDR1 is SGHTA and CDR2 is FQGTGA. This CDR3 has 15 amino acids. V gave up 6 bases and J gave up 3 bases, with 15 bases separating them. The CDR3 sequence is CASSSTRGHYNEQFF. The CDR3 DNA follows: TGTGCCAGCAGTTCAACTCGCGGCCACTACAATGAGCAGTTCTTC.